The 19 T cell receptor beta chains presented below share a single source sample, sequenced in a study of blood T cell repertoires in COVID-19. Produced via immunoSEQ multiplex PCR; TCRdb's table is partial and in-frame only. The sample yields roughly 250,000 clones, 70% to 85% seen once. The sequencing input was peripheral blood. The receptors here all came from a human donor with COVID-19, enrolled during active disease. The donor label of this sample is uncertain.

The chain is built from TRBV7-2 and TRBJ1-3, with a possible D match to TRBD1 (6 bases). CDR3 length: 16 residues. The germline CDR1 and CDR2 sequences are SGHTA and FQGNSA. V lost 5 bases to trimming and J lost 1 base, with 15 bases between them. The CDR3 sequence: CASSQRGGPSGNTIYF. The DNA of the CDR3 is TGTGCCAGCAGCCAACGGGGGGGCCCGTCTGGAAACACCATATATTTT.

The chain employs TRBV6-1 and TRBJ2-1; 9 nucleotides match TRBD1. Trimming removed 1 base from V and 6 bases from J; junction bases left unmatched: 4. Germline CDR1 and CDR2: MNHNS and SASEGT. The CDR3 totals 15 residues. The CDR3 region is CASSEGTGVFNEQFF. Here the CDR3 DNA reads TGTGCCAGCAGTGAAGGGACAGGGGTATTCAATGAGCAGTTCTTC.

The chain combines TRBV19 with TRBJ1-3; no reliable D call. The length of the CDR3 is 14 residues. Trimming left V 5 bases short and J 0 bases short, with 8 bases between. From germline, CDR1 is LNHDA and CDR2 SQIVND (reference sequence). The CDR3 DNA sequence: TGTGCCAGTAGTGTACTCGGCTCTGGAAACACCATATATTTT. Its protein is CASSVLGSGNTIYF. Full variable domain (remainder filled in from reference TRBV19 and TRBJ1-3): DGGITQSPKYLFRKEGQNVTLSCEQNLNHDAMYWYRQDPGQGLRLIYYSQIVNDFQKGDIAEGYSVSREKKESFPLTVTSAQKNPTAFYLCASSVLGSGNTIYFGEGSWLTVV.

V is TRBV19 and J is TRBJ2-7, with TRBD1 matching over 9 bases. The CDR3 runs to 15 residues. Trimming took 1 base from V and 5 from J; bases not matched to a gene: 6. The germline gives CDR1 LNHDA, CDR2 SQIVND (reference sequence). Written as DNA, the CDR3 is TGTGCCAGTAGTATAGGGGACAGGGTGAAGGACGAGCAGTACTTC. This encodes CASSIGDRVKDEQYF.

The rearrangement links TRBV19 to TRBJ2-1; 10 bases line up with TRBD2. J was trimmed by 3 bases and V by 5 bases; bases with no gene match: 13. The CDR3 runs to 18 residues. In germline, CDR1 is LNHDA, CDR2 SQIVND (reference sequence). CDR3 DNA: TGTGCCAGTAGTCCCACCCCGGCAGCGGGAGGGGTCTACAATGAGCAGTTCTTC. It specifies CASSPTPAAGGVYNEQFF.

This clone has just one count. V usage is TRBV28 and J usage is TRBJ2-1; tentatively, D is TRBD2 (5 bases). The CDR3 covers 12 residues. Germline CDR1 MDHEN, CDR2 SYDVKM. V was pared by 6 bases and J by 6 bases, with 9 bases between. The CDR3 loop reads CASRGDPNEQFF. The CDR3 bases are TGTGCCAGCAGGGGAGACCCCAATGAGCAGTTCTTC.

V is TRBV15 and J is TRBJ1-6; D not resolved. The CDR3 has 13 amino acids. Per the germline V gene, CDR1 is LNHNV and CDR2 is YYDKDF (reference sequence). Trimming removed 1 base at V and 7 bases at J, with 5 bases between. The CDR3 protein is CATSRGANSPLHF. Here the CDR3 DNA reads TGTGCCACCAGCAGAGGGGCCAATTCACCCCTCCACTTT.

This chain connects TRBV7-6 to TRBJ2-1; 11 nucleotides line up with TRBD2. V lost 5 bases to trimming and J lost 5 bases; unmatched junction nucleotides: 2. The CDR3 is 14 amino acids. The germline gives CDR1 SGHVS, CDR2 FNYEAQ. CDR3 sequence: CASSPLAGDNEQFF. The CDR3 DNA reads TGTGCCAGCAGCCCACTAGCGGGAGACAATGAGCAGTTCTTC.

The sample holds a few counts of this clone. The V gene is TRBV6-5, the J gene TRBJ1-6; 11 bases fit TRBD1. The V and J ends lost 6 bases and 5 bases, in that order; junction bases with no gene match: 3. This CDR3 region has 15 residues. The germline V gene has CDR1 MNHEY and CDR2 SVGAGI. CDR3 bases: TGTGCCAGCAGCCGGACAGGGGGCGATAATTCACCCCTCCACTTT. Translation gives CASSRTGGDNSPLHF.

The chain combines TRBV30 with TRBJ1-2; D not certain. This CDR3 spans 14 amino acids. CDR1 and CDR2 from the germline V gene are GTSNPN and SVGIG (reference sequence). V dropped 0 bases and J dropped 2 bases, with 10 bases sitting between them. In nucleotides, the CDR3 is TGTGCCTGGAGTGTTTTCAGAACGAACTATGGCTACACCTTC. Translation: CAWSVFRTNYGYTF.

This chain links TRBV27 with TRBJ1-6, with 12 bases identical to TRBD1. Germline CDR1 and CDR2: MNHEY and SMNVEV (reference sequence). Trimming took 6 bases from V and 10 from J; bases not matched to a gene: 13. This CDR3 comprises 17 residues. CDR3 sequence (DNA): TGTGCCAGCAGGCTAGTTGGGACAGGGGGCGCCCAATCACCCCTCCACTTT. Its translation: CASRLVGTGGAQSPLHF.

This clone appeared a single time. The chain joins TRBV19 to TRBJ2-7; TRBD1 agrees at 9 bases. Germline CDR1 and CDR2: LNHDA and SQIVND (reference sequence). The CDR3 length is 16 residues. Losses at the gene ends were 2 bases for V and 1 base for J; bases not matched to a gene: 6. This CDR3 reads CASSIPRTGESYEQYF. The CDR3 DNA reads TGTGCCAGTAGTATACCACGGACAGGGGAATCCTACGAGCAGTACTTC.

This chain connects TRBV6-4 to TRBJ1-4; TRBD1 is a possible D gene (6 bases). V lost 4 bases and J 4 bases, leaving 10 bases between the germline ends. The CDR3 is 14 residues long. The germline gives CDR1 MRHNA, CDR2 SNTAGT. The DNA of the CDR3 is TGTGCCAGCAGTGCGACAGGAGATAATGAAAAACTGTTTTTT. Translation: CASSATGDNEKLFF.

CDR3: CATHGQGNIQYF. DNA of the CDR3: TGTGCCACCCATGGACAGGGAAACATTCAGTACTTC. The chain uses TRBV2 and TRBJ2-4, with 8 bases aligning to TRBD1. V was clipped by 10 bases and J by 6 bases; unmatched bases: 5. CDR1 and CDR2 from the germline V gene are SNHLY and FYNNEI. The CDR3 is 12 amino acids.

The chain combines TRBV19 with TRBJ1-5; 7 nucleotides agree with TRBD1. The trim removed 6 bases at V and 3 bases at J, leaving 2 bases unmatched. In germline, CDR1 is LNHDA, CDR2 SQIVND (reference sequence). This CDR3 spans 13 amino acids. CDR3 in DNA: TGTGCCAGTAGGGGACAGTACAATCAGCCCCAGCATTTT. It yields the protein CASRGQYNQPQHF.

This chain joins TRBV5-1 and TRBJ2-3, with 9 bases identical to TRBD2. The CDR3 is 15 amino acids. CDR1 SGHRS and CDR2 YFSETQ come from the germline V gene. The trim removed 0 bases at V and 7 bases at J, leaving 6 bases unmatched. The CDR3 loop reads CASSLGAGGQHTQYF. In DNA form, the CDR3 reads TGCGCCAGCAGCTTGGGGGCGGGAGGGCAGCATACGCAGTATTTT.

The chain uses TRBV28 and TRBJ2-1, with 11 bases fitting TRBD2. V lost 6 bases and J lost 3; bases outside the gene matches: 7. Germline-derived CDR1 and CDR2 are MDHEN and SYDVKM. This CDR3 has 16 residues. The CDR3 spells CASSLRTSGSYNEQFF. DNA of the CDR3: TGTGCCAGCAGCCTCCGAACTAGCGGGAGCTACAATGAGCAGTTCTTC.

This clone was found once. In nucleotides, the CDR3 is TGTGCCAGCAGCTTAGCGGGAGCAGATACGCAGTATTTT. Translating gives CASSLAGADTQYF. This chain uses TRBV7-9 with TRBJ2-3; maybe TRBD2 (5 bases). This CDR3 is 13 amino acids long. Per the germline V gene, CDR1 is SEHNR and CDR2 is FQNEAQ (reference sequence). V was clipped by 0 bases and J by 4 bases, with 5 bases between them.

The rearrangement uses TRBV11-2 and TRBJ2-7; 7 bases align to TRBD1. Trimming cost V 5 bases and J 4 bases; bases outside gene matches: 11. This CDR3 has 15 residues. CDR1 is SGHAT and CDR2 is FQNNGV in the germline V gene. DNA of the CDR3: TGTGCCAGCAGCCGTCCCGGGACAGAGAGGTACGAGCAGTACTTC. This gives the protein CASSRPGTERYEQYF.